Each of the 15 T cell receptor beta chains below was sequenced from the same sample in a study of T cell changes during pregnancy in multiple sclerosis. Profiled with immunoSEQ multiplex PCR; TCRdb holds only in-frame clones, not every one. Of tens of thousands of clones in the sample, 86% were seen once. The sequenced sample was CD8+ T cells from peripheral blood mononuclear cells, obtained in the first trimester of pregnancy. The receptors were sampled from a female donor in good health, enrolled as a control in a pregnancy study.

The rearrangement joins TRBV6-6 to TRBJ1-6; possible D gene TRBD1, 6 bases. The CDR3 extends over 15 amino acids. Germline V gene data show CDR1 as MNHNY and CDR2 as SVGAGI (reference sequence). The germline V and J ends were trimmed by 2 bases and 12 bases, with 17 bases remaining between them. The DNA of the CDR3 is TGTGCCAGCAGTTACCCAGGGGAAGAGATGAGACCCCTCCACTTT. Translated: CASSYPGEEMRPLHF.

The chain has TRBV7-3 and TRBJ2-2; D gene unclear. CDR3 length equals 12 residues. V lost 4 bases to trimming and J lost 3 bases, with 3 bases between them. Germline V gene lookup returns CDR1 SGHTA and CDR2 FQGTGA. The CDR3 nucleotides are TGTGCCAGCAGCTCCGACACCGGGGAGCTGTTTTTT. It encodes CASSSDTGELFF.

Only a few counts were recorded for this clone. The chain couples TRBV2 to TRBJ1-6; D remains unclear. CDR3 length: 15 residues. Trimming shortened V by 6 bases and J by 5 bases, and 14 bases separated the two germline ends. CDR1 and CDR2 from the germline V gene are SNHLY and FYNNEI. The DNA for the CDR3 is TGTGCCAGCAGGGTAGCGGGTGGACATAATTCACCCCTCCACTTT. This encodes CASRVAGGHNSPLHF.

The V gene is TRBV7-9, the J gene TRBJ1-1; the D gene is possibly TRBD1 (5 bases). V shed 1 base and J shed 6 bases, with 9 bases lying between them. Looked up from germline, CDR1 is SEHNR and CDR2 is FQNEAQ (reference sequence). The CDR3 loop spans 13 amino acids. DNA of the CDR3: TGTGCCAGCAGCTTAGATGACAGCCCTGAAGCTTTCTTT. It is translated as CASSLDDSPEAFF. The full variable domain, in which reference TRBV7-9 and TRBJ1-1 provide the parts outside the CDR3, is DTGVSQNPRHKITKRGQNVTFRCDPISEHNRLYWYRQTLGQGPEFLTYFQNEAQLEKSRLLSDRFSAERPKGSFSTLEIQRTEQGDSAMYLCASSLDDSPEAFFGQGTRLTVV.

Sample share makes this clone medium-sized. The J gene is TRBJ2-7, the V gene TRBV11-1; no definite D call. V was clipped by 3 bases and J by 0 bases, with 6 bases between them. The CDR3 is 13 amino acids. Per germline, CDR1 SGHAT and CDR2 FQDESV (reference sequence). The CDR3 reads CASSFDSSYEQYF. The CDR3 coding sequence is TGTGCCAGCAGCTTCGATAGCTCCTACGAGCAGTACTTC.

This chain joins TRBV10-3 and TRBJ2-7; a weak D match, TRBD1 (5 bases). Between the trimmed V and J ends, which lost 6 bases and 0 bases, there was a span of 15 bases. The V gene's germline CDR1 is ENHRY and CDR2 SYGVKD. The CDR3 length is 15 residues. This chain's CDR3 is CAISPVDQGSYEQYF. The CDR3 DNA reads TGTGCCATCAGCCCGGTCGACCAGGGCTCCTACGAGCAGTACTTC.

The chain has TRBV15 and TRBJ2-1, with D tentatively TRBD1 (6 bases). Trimming shortened V by 3 bases and J by 7 bases, and 19 bases separated the two germline ends. Germline values: CDR1 LNHNV, CDR2 YYDKDF (reference sequence). CDR3 size: 16 residues. CDR3: CATSSGRDTLGNEQFF. CDR3 sequence (DNA): TGTGCCACCAGCAGTGGCCGGGACACTCTAGGGAATGAGCAGTTCTTC.

The chain links TRBV7-9 to TRBJ1-6; a weak D match, TRBD1 (5 bases). Looked up from germline, CDR1 is SEHNR and CDR2 is FQNEAQ (reference sequence). CDR3 size: 16 residues. V dropped 8 bases and J dropped 7 bases, with 21 bases sitting between them. CDR3 residues: CASAGGVPDGNSPLHF. Written as DNA, the CDR3 is TGTGCCAGCGCGGGGGGAGTACCCGATGGAAATTCACCCCTCCACTTT.

The rearrangement links TRBV4-1 to TRBJ2-5; 8 nucleotides match TRBD2. The germline gives CDR1 MGHRA, CDR2 YSYEKL. Losses at the gene ends were 4 bases for V and 1 base for J; bases not matched to a gene: 5. CDR3 length: 15 amino acids. Written as DNA, the CDR3 is TGCGCCAGCAGCCCAGGGACTAGTCCCCAAGAGACCCAGTACTTC. Translating gives CASSPGTSPQETQYF.

The chain employs TRBV2 and TRBJ2-1; D gene unclear. This CDR3 contains 12 residues. Germline loops: CDR1 SNHLY, CDR2 FYNNEI. The V and J ends lost 1 base and 7 bases respectively, with 5 bases between them. This CDR3 is CASSEGLNEQFF. In DNA form, the CDR3 reads TGTGCCAGCAGTGAAGGGCTTAATGAGCAGTTCTTC.

The chain joins TRBV7-2 to TRBJ2-1; TRBD2 might be the D (5 bases). This CDR3 is built from 14 residues. Germline V lookup: CDR1 SGHTA, CDR2 FQGNSA. Trimming removed 3 bases at V and 8 bases at J, with 14 bases between. Here the CDR3 DNA reads TGTGCCAGCAGCTTCCTTGCGGGTGTCGATGAGCAGTTCTTC. Amino acid sequence: CASSFLAGVDEQFF.

This clone appeared once. This chain joins TRBV28 and TRBJ1-2; TRBD1 is a possible D gene (5 bases). V lost 2 bases and J lost 4, with 11 bases in between. The CDR3 is made up of 14 amino acids. From germline, CDR1 is MDHEN and CDR2 SYDVKM. The CDR3 is CASSLTGVGYGYTF. The CDR3 bases are TGTGCCAGCAGTTTAACAGGAGTGGGCTATGGCTACACCTTC.

This clone was counted many times. The rearrangement uses TRBV27 and TRBJ2-1; no reliable D call. Germline values: CDR1 MNHEY, CDR2 SMNVEV (reference sequence). Trimming took 6 bases from V and 0 from J, leaving 6 bases between them. The CDR3 is 13 residues long. The CDR3 sequence: CASSLSSYNEQFF. CDR3 nucleotide sequence: TGTGCCAGCAGCCTGAGCTCCTACAATGAGCAGTTCTTC.

This chain links TRBV16 with TRBJ2-2; 9 bases agree with TRBD2. J lost 3 bases, V lost 1 base, and 6 bases had no gene match. From germline, CDR1 is KGHSY and CDR2 FQNENV. The CDR3 consists of 17 residues. This chain's CDR3 is CASSQYSRLADTGELFF. Written as DNA, the CDR3 is TGTGCCAGCAGCCAATACTCTAGACTAGCGGACACCGGGGAGCTGTTTTTT.

Remarks on this clone: A read error likely explains this, since a far larger clone differs by one base. The same CDR3 arises from other DNA sequences in this sample as well. The chain employs TRBV30 and TRBJ1-1, with D uncertain. Germline loops: CDR1 GTSNPN, CDR2 SVGIG (reference sequence). CDR3 size: 11 residues. For the CDR3, the DNA is TGTGCCTGGCTCAGGAACACCGAAGCTTTCTTT. This sequence encodes CAWLRNTEAFF.